The T cell receptor (beta chain) described here comes from a study of OX40 agonist ivuxolimab in advanced cancers. Study information: While on treatment, patients had intravenous ivuxolimab at 0.01 to 10 mg/kg every 2 weeks.

CDR1 and CDR2 (germline): ENHRY, SYGVKD. The V gene lost 3 bases and the J gene lost 8 bases, with 16 bases spanning the gap. This CDR3 region has 15 residues. Libraries were prepared by immunoSEQ multiplex PCR; TCRdb keeps only in-frame clonotypes and omits some of them. This repertoire shows fewer than 85,000 clones, roughly 80% found once; its top ten account for over 1.5%. The sequence was collected from an adult with an advanced solid tumor such as melanoma, head and neck, liver or kidney cancer. This sequence joins TRBV10-3 and TRBJ1-4; D possibly corresponds to TRBD1 (6 bases). The sample consisted of CD4+ or CD8+ T cells sorted from blood, taken in a trial of the OX40 agonist ivuxolimab. This CDR3 reads CAISDPRTANEKLFF. The CDR3 coding sequence is TGTGCCATCAGTGACCCGCGGACAGCGAACGAAAAACTGTTTTTT.